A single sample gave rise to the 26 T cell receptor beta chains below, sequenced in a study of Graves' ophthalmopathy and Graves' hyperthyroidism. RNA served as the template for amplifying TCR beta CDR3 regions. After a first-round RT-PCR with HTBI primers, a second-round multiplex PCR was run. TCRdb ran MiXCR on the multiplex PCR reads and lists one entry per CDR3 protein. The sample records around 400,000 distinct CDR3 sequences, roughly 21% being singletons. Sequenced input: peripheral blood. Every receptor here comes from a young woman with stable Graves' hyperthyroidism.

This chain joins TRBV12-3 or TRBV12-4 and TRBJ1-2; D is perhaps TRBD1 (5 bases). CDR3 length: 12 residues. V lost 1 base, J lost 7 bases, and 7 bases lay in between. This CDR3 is CASSLGQGGYTF. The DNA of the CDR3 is TGTGCCAGCAGTTTAGGGCAGGGTGGCTACACCTTC.

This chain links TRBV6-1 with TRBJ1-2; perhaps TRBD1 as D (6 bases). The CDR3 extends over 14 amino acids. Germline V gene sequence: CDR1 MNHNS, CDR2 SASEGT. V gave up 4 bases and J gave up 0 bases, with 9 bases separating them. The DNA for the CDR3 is TGTGCCAGCAGTGTCTCAGGGGCTAACTATGGCTACACCTTC. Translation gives CASSVSGANYGYTF.

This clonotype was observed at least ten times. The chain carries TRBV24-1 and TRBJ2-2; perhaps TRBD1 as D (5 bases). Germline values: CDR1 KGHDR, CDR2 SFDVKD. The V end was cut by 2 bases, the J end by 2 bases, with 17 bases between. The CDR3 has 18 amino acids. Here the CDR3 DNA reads TGTGCCACCAGTGATTCGCCCGCCGCGACAGCCAACACCGGGGAGCTGTTTTTT. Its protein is CATSDSPAATANTGELFF.

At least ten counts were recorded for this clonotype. CDR3 loop: CASSPYDRQETQYF. CDR3 nucleotide sequence: TGTGCCAGCTCACCATACGACAGACAAGAGACCCAGTACTTC. The rearrangement joins TRBV18 to TRBJ2-5; D is perhaps TRBD1 (5 bases). Germline values: CDR1 KGHSH, CDR2 LQKENI. Between the trimmed V and J ends, which lost 2 bases and 2 bases, there was a span of 9 bases. The CDR3 is 14 amino acids.

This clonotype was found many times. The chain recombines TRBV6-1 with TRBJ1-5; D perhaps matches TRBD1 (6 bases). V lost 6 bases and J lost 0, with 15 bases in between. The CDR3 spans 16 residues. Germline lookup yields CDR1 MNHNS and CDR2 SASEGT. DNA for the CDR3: TGTGCCAGCAGCGGGGGCGGGTCATATAGCAATCAGCCCCAGCATTTT. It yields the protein CASSGGGSYSNQPQHF.

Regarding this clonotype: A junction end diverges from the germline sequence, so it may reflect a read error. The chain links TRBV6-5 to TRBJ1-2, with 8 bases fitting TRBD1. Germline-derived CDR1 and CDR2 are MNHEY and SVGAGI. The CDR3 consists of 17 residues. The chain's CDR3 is CASSYWTGTKKNYGYTF. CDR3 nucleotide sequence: TGTGCCAGCAGTTACTGGACAGGGACAAAGAAGAACTATGGTTACACCTTC.

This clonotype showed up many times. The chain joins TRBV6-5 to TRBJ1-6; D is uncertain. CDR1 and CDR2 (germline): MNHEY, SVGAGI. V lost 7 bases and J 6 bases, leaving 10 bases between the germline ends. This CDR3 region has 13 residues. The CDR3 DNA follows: TGTGCCAGCACCCAGGATTTTAATTCACCCCTCCACTTT. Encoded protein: CASTQDFNSPLHF.

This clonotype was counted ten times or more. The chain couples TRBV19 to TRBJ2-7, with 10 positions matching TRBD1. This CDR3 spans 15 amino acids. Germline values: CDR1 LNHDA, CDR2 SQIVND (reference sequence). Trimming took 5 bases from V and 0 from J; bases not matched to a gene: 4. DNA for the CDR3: TGTGCCAGTAGTCCCGGGACAGGGGCCTCCTACGAGCAGTACTTC. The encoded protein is CASSPGTGASYEQYF.

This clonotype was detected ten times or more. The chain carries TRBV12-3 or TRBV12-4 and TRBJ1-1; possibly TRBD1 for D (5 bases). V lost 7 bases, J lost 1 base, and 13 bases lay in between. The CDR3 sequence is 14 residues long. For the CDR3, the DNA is TGTGCCAGCACTAGGGGCCGGGAGAACACTGAAGCTTTCTTT. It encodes CASTRGRENTEAFF.

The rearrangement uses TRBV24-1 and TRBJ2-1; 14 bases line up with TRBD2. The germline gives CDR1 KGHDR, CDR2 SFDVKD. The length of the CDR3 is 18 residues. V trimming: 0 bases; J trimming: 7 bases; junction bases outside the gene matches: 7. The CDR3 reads CATSDLGTSGSYGNEQFF. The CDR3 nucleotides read TGTGCCACCAGTGATTTGGGGACTAGCGGGAGTTATGGAAATGAGCAGTTCTTC.

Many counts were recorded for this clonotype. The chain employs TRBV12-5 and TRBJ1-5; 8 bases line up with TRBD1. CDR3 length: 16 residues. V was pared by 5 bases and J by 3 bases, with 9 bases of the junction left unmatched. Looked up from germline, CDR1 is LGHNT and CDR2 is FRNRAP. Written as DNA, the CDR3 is TGTGCTAGTGGTCACAACGGACAGGGCAACAATCAGCCCCAGCATTTT. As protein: CASGHNGQGNNQPQHF.

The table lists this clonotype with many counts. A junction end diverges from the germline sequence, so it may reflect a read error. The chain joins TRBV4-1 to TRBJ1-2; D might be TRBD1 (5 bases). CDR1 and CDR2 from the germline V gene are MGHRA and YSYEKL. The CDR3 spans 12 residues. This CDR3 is CASSWDSYGYTF. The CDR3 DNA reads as TGTGCCAGCAGCTGGGACTCCTATGGCTACACCTTC.

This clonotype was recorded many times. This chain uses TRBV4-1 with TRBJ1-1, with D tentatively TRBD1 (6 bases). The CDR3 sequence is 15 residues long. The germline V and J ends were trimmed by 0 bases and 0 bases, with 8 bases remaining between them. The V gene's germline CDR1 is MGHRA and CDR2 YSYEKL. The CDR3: CASSQEDSMNTEAFF. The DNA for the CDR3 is TGCGCCAGCAGCCAAGAGGACAGCATGAACACTGAAGCTTTCTTT.

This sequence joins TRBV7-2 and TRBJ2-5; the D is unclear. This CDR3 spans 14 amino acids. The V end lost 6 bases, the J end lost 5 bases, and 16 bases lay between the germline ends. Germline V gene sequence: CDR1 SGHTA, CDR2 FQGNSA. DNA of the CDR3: TGTGCCAGCAGACCGGGTCGGACGGATGAGACCCAGTACTTC. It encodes CASRPGRTDETQYF.

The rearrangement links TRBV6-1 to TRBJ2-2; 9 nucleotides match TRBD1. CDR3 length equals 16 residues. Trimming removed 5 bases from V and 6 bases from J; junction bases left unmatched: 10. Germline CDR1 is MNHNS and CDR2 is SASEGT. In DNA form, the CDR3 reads TGTGCCAGCAGTCGGACGCCGGGACAGGGACCCGGGGAGCTGTTTTTT. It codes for CASSRTPGQGPGELFF.

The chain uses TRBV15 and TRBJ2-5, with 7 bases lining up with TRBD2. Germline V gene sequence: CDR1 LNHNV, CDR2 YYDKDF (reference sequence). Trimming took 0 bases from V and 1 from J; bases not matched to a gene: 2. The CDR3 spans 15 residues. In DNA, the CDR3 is TGTGCCACCAGCAGAGAAGGCGGGGGCCAAGAGACCCAGTACTTC. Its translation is CATSREGGGQETQYF. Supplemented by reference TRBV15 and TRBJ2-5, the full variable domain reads DAMVIQNPRYQVTQFGKPVTLSCSQTLNHNVMYWYQQKSSQAPKLLFHYYDKDFNNEADTPDNFQSRRPNTSFCFLDIRSPGLGDTAMYLCATSREGGGQETQYFGPGTRLLVL.

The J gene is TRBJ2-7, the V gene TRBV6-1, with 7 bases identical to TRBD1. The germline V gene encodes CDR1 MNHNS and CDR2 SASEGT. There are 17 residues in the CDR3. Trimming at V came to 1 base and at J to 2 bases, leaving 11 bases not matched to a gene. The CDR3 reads CASSEDDRERLTYEQYF. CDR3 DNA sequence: TGTGCCAGCAGTGAAGACGACAGGGAAAGACTTACCTACGAGCAGTACTTC.

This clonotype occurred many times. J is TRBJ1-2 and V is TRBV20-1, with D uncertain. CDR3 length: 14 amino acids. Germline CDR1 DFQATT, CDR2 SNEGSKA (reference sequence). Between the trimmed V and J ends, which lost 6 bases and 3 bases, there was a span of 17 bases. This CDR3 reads CSASLSMVDYGYTF. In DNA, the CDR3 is TGCAGTGCCTCCCTAAGTATGGTAGACTATGGCTACACCTTC.

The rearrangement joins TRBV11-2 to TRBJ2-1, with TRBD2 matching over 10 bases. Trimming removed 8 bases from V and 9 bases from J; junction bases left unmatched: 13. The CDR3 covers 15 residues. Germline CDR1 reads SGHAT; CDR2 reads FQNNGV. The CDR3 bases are TGTGCCAGCGAAAAAGGGAGAGTAGCGGGAGGTGAGCAGTTCTTC. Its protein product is CASEKGRVAGGEQFF.

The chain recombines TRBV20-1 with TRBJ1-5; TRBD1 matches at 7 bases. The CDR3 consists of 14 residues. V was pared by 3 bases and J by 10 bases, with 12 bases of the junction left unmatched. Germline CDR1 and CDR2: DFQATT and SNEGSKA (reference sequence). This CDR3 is CSARRAGGGHPQHF. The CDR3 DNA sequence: TGCAGTGCTAGGAGGGCAGGGGGGGGTCATCCCCAGCATTTT.

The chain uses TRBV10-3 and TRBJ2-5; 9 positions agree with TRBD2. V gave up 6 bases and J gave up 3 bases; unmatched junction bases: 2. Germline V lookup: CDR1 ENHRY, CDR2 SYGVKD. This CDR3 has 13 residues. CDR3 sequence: CAIRLAGEETQYF. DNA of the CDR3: TGTGCCATCAGATTAGCGGGAGAAGAGACCCAGTACTTC.

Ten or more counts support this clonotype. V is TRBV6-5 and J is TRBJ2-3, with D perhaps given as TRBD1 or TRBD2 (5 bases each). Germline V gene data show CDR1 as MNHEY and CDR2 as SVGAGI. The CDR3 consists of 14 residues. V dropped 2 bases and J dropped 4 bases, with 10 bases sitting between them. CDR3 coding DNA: TGTGCCAGCAGTTACGGGTTGGGGGCAGATACGCAGTATTTT. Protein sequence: CASSYGLGADTQYF.

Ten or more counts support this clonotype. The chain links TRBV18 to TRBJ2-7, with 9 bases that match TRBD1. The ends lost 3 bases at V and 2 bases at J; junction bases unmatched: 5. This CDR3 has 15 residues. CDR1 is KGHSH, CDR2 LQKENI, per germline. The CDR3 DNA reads TGTGCCAGCTCACCCGCCCGGGACAGGGCCTACGAGCAGTACTTC. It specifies CASSPARDRAYEQYF.

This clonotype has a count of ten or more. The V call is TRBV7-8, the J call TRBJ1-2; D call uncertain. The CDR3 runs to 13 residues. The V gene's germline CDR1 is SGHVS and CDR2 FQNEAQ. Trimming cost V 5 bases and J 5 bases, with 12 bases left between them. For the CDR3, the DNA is TGTGCCAGCAGCCTTGGGATGCCATATGGCTACACCTTC. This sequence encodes CASSLGMPYGYTF.

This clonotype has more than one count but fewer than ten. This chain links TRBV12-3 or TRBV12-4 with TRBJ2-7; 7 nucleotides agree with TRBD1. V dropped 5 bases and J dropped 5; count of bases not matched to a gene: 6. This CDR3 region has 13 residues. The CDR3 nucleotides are TGTGCCAGCAGTCCAACCGGGACAGACGAGCAGTACTTC. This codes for CASSPTGTDEQYF.

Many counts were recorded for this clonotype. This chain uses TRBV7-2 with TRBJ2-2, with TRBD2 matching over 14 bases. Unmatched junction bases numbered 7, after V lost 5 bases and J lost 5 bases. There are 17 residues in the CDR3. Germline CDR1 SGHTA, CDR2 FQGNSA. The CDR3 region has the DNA TGTGCCAGCAGCACCAGGACTAGCGGGAGGCCTACCGGGGAGCTGTTTTTT. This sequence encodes CASSTRTSGRPTGELFF.